This TCR beta chain was obtained from a study of blood T cell repertoires in COVID-19. Study-level information: Samples came from the United States, Italy and Spain, spanning acute and convalescent COVID-19. PBMCs, B-cell-depleted T cells, or T cells provided the cDNA or gDNA that made up the material.

As processed by the authors: It was from reference gene primer amplification that nucleated cell counts were estimated. TCRdb's table, derived via immunoSEQ multiplex PCR, lists solely in-frame clones and lacks some. V and J calls and clone size come straight from that table; D and trimming were deduced from the DNA. Of about 260,000 clones in the sample, around 90% were seen once. The receptor was derived from a man in his sixties who had recovered from COVID-19. The sequencing sample was made of peripheral blood.

The DNA of the CDR3 is TGTGCCAGCTCACCAATTAGCGGGGTGAACACCGGGGAGCTGTTTTTT. Protein: CASSPISGVNTGELFF. The genes are TRBV18 and TRBJ2-2, with 8 bases aligning to TRBD2. The V segment lost 2 bases and the J segment 1 base; nucleotides outside the gene matches: 3. Germline loops: CDR1 KGHSH, CDR2 LQKENI. The CDR3 spans 16 residues. The full variable domain, rest sourced from reference TRBV18 and TRBJ2-2, is NAGVMQNPRHLVRRRGQEARLRCSPMKGHSHVYWYRQLPEEGLKFMVYLQKENIIDESGMPKERFSAEFPKEGPSILRIQQVVRGDSAAYFCASSPISGVNTGELFFGEGSRLTVL.